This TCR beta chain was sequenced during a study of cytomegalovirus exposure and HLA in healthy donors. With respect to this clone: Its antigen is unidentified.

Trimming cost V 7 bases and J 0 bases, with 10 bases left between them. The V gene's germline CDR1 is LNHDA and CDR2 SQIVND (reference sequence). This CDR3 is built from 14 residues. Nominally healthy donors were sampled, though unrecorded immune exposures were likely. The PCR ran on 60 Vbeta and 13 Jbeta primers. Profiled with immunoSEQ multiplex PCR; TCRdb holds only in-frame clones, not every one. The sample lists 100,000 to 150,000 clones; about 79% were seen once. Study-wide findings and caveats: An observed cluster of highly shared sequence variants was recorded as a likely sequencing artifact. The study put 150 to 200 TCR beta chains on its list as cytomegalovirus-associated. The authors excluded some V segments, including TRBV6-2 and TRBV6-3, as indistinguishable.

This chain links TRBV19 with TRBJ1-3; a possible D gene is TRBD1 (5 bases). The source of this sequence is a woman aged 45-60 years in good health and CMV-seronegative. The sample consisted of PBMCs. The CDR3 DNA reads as TGTGCCAGTAATCCGGGACTCTCTGGAAACACCATATATTTT. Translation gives CASNPGLSGNTIYF.